These 15 T cell receptor beta chains were all obtained from the same sample, sequenced in a study of preoperative IRX-2 immunotherapy in early breast cancer. Treatment denoted: preoperative locoregional IRX-2 cytokine immunotherapy. Produced via immunoSEQ multiplex PCR; TCRdb's table is partial and in-frame only. The sample yields some 42,000 clones, roughly 80% seen once. Sequenced here: lymph node tissue, sampled after IRX-2 immunotherapy. Source of these receptors: a human donor with breast cancer.

On this clone itself: A read error may account for a junction end that differs from germline. The gene calls are TRBV11-3 and TRBJ2-1; tentative D call: TRBD2 (6 bases). The CDR3 runs 14 residues. The V gene's germline CDR1 is SGHNT and CDR2 YENEEA. CDR3: CASSLGLGVDEQFF. CDR3 in DNA: TGTGCTAGCAGCCTGGGACTGGGGGTGGATGAGCAGTTCTTC.

The chain couples TRBV2 to TRBJ1-2, with D possibly being TRBD1 (6 bases). Germline assignment: CDR1 SNHLY and CDR2 FYNNEI. With 2 bases removed from V and 1 base from J, the gap between germline ends came to 11 bases. The CDR3 length is 15 residues. The CDR3 DNA follows: TGTGCCAGCAGTGAATTGGGCAGGGGTAACTATGGCTACACCTTC. Amino acid sequence: CASSELGRGNYGYTF.

The V call is TRBV29-1, the J call TRBJ1-1; 12 nucleotides line up with TRBD1. The V gene end was trimmed by 6 bases and the J gene end by 8 bases; junction bases not matched to a gene: 7. CDR1 is SQVTM and CDR2 is ANQGSEA in the germline V gene. The length of the CDR3 is 13 residues. This chain's CDR3 is CSVPGTGGREAFF. CDR3 DNA sequence: TGCAGCGTGCCCGGGACAGGGGGCAGGGAAGCTTTCTTT.

The chain combines TRBV6-8 with TRBJ1-4, with 10 bases fitting TRBD1. The CDR3 has 12 residues. Germline V CDR1 and CDR2: MNHGY, SAAAGT. With V trimmed by 8 bases and J by 8 bases, 2 bases remained unmatched. The CDR3 region is CASGQGGEKLFF. Here the CDR3 DNA reads TGTGCCAGCGGACAGGGGGGCGAAAAACTGTTTTTT.

The chain has TRBV12-5 and TRBJ1-1; 7 positions agree with TRBD1. J lost 3 bases, V lost 0 bases, and 7 bases had no gene match. The CDR3 spans 16 residues. Germline V gene lookup returns CDR1 LGHNT and CDR2 FRNRAP. The CDR3 nucleotides are TGTGCTAGTGGTTTGGTCTCAGGGGGACCTCACACTGAAGCTTTCTTT. Protein sequence: CASGLVSGGPHTEAFF. The variable domain in full, with the rest retrieved from reference TRBV12-5 and TRBJ1-1, is DARVTQTPRHKVTEMGQEVTMRCQPILGHNTVFWYRQTMMQGLELLAYFRNRAPLDDSGMPKDRFSAEMPDATLATLKIQPSEPRDSAVYFCASGLVSGGPHTEAFFGQGTRLTVV.

The chain combines TRBV14 with TRBJ2-7; the D gene could be TRBD1 or TRBD2 (6 bases each). The CDR3 has 17 amino acids. Germline-derived CDR1 and CDR2 are SGHDN and FVKESK. With 1 base removed from V and 2 bases from J, the gap between germline ends came to 18 bases. The CDR3 protein is CASSQAGAVIIPYEQYF. The CDR3 nucleotides are TGTGCCAGCAGCCAAGCGGGGGCAGTCATAATCCCCTACGAGCAGTACTTC. Full variable domain (outside the CDR3, taken from reference TRBV14 and TRBJ2-7): EAGVTQFPSHSVIEKGQTVTLRCDPISGHDNLYWYRRVMGKEIKFLLHFVKESKQDESGMPNNRFLAERTGGTYSTLKVQPAELEDSGVYFCASSQAGAVIIPYEQYFGPGTRLTVT.

V is TRBV6-8 and J is TRBJ1-2; D ambiguous. The CDR3 consists of 13 residues. V lost 2 bases to trimming and J lost 5 bases, with 9 bases between them. The germline gives CDR1 MNHGY, CDR2 SAAAGT. CDR3 in DNA: TGTGCCAGCAGTTACGGTGCACTTTATGGCTACACCTTC. It is translated as CASSYGALYGYTF.

The rearrangement links TRBV6-4 to TRBJ1-1; no definite D call. V lost 10 bases and J 3 bases, leaving 15 bases between the germline ends. Germline loops: CDR1 MRHNA, CDR2 SNTAGT. The CDR3 has 13 residues. The CDR3 DNA follows: TGTGCCACACGGCGACGCTTGGACACTGAAGCTTTCTTT. Translated: CATRRRLDTEAFF.

This clone was detected only a few times. The J gene is TRBJ1-4, the V gene TRBV6-8, with 9 bases lining up with TRBD1. After removal of 7 bases from V and 8 bases from J, the junction contained 8 bases not matched to a gene. This CDR3 spans 14 amino acids. Germline assignment: CDR1 MNHGY and CDR2 SAAAGT. The CDR3 sequence: CASIRPGQGEKLFF. In DNA, the CDR3 is TGTGCCAGCATTAGGCCGGGACAGGGAGAAAAACTGTTTTTT.

The chain links TRBV6-8 to TRBJ2-2, with D possibly being TRBD2 (6 bases). V lost 5 bases, J lost 9 bases, and 10 bases lay in between. Germline CDR1 and CDR2: MNHGY and SAAAGT. The CDR3 extends over 12 amino acids. The CDR3 here is CASSPGVWELFF. In DNA form, the CDR3 reads TGTGCCAGCAGTCCGGGGGTGTGGGAGCTGTTTTTT.

The CDR3 bases are TGTGCCAGCGGGGATAGTTTTAATTCACCCCTCCACTTT. Translation: CASGDSFNSPLHF. The chain recombines TRBV28 with TRBJ1-6; D is unclear. V was trimmed by 8 bases and J by 6 bases, leaving 11 bases between them. Per the germline V gene, CDR1 is MDHEN and CDR2 is SYDVKM. CDR3 size: 13 residues.

The chain recombines TRBV7-2 with TRBJ2-7; 7 bases line up with TRBD2. Germline values: CDR1 SGHTA, CDR2 FQGNSA. This CDR3 has 16 residues. J lost 3 bases, V lost 5 bases, and 13 bases had no gene match. Written as DNA, the CDR3 is TGTGCCAGCAGCCCGGGGGGATCTATATCTCGCTACGAGCAGTACTTC. Protein sequence: CASSPGGSISRYEQYF.

The chain links TRBV19 to TRBJ1-1; D unclear. Trimming stripped 1 base from V and 0 bases from J, with 9 bases between. Germline values: CDR1 LNHDA, CDR2 SQIVND (reference sequence). The CDR3 has 15 amino acids. CDR3 sequence (DNA): TGTGCCAGTAGTATAGTTCGGCAGTTGAACACTGAAGCTTTCTTT. Amino acids: CASSIVRQLNTEAFF.

This sequence joins TRBV5-1 and TRBJ1-6; D is unclear. Germline V CDR1 and CDR2: SGHRS, YFSETQ. The ends were cut back, 6 bases at V and 5 bases at J, with 15 bases in the middle. This CDR3 has 15 amino acids. CDR3 residues: CASTPSAANNSPLHF. CDR3 DNA sequence: TGCGCCAGCACCCCGTCGGCAGCGAATAATTCACCCCTCCACTTT.

The V and J genes are TRBV6-8 and TRBJ1-2; D remains ambiguous. The CDR3 is made up of 12 amino acids. The germline gives CDR1 MNHGY, CDR2 SAAAGT. Trimming took 8 bases from V and 2 from J, leaving 9 bases between them. The CDR3, as DNA: TGTGCCAGCGGTGGAAGGAACTATGGCTACACCTTC. It codes for CASGGRNYGYTF.